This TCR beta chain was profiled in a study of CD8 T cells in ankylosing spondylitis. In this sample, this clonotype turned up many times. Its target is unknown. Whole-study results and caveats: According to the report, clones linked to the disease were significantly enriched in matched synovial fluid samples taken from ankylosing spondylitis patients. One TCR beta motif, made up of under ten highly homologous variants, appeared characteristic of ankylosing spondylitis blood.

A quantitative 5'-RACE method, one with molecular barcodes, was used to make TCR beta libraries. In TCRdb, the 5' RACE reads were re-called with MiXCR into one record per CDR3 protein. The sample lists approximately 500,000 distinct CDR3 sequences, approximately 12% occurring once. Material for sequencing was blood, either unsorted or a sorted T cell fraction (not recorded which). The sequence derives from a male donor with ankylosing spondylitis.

The CDR3 nucleotides read TGTGCCACCAGTGACTCCCTCGGACTAGCGGCTTACAATGAGCAGTTCTTC. As protein: CATSDSLGLAAYNEQFF. This chain uses TRBV24-1 with TRBJ2-1, with 10 bases matching TRBD2. CDR3 length equals 17 residues. J gave up 4 bases and V 4 bases, and 9 bases lay outside the gene matches. The germline V gene has CDR1 KGHDR and CDR2 SFDVKD.